Below, 4 T cell receptor beta chains from the same sample are listed, as sequenced in a study of shared clonotypes between healthy human individuals. The naive CD8 population came from CD45RO-negative cells selected for CCR7, without terminally differentiated effector memory CD45RA+ cells. The data were produced by immunoSEQ multiplex PCR, yet TCRdb's version contains in-frame clones alone and is incomplete. Among 2 million to 2.5 million clones, roughly 94% were seen once, and the ten largest hold 0.85% to 1.2%. The sample consisted of naive CD8+ T cells sorted from blood. These receptors all come from a man between 18 and 35 years old in good health.

Of note for this clone: This could be a read error, since a much larger clone is one nucleotide away. Other DNA sequences in this specimen translate into the identical CDR3. This chain links TRBV5-1 with TRBJ2-7; no clear D gene. CDR1 and CDR2 (germline): SGHRS, YFSETQ. The CDR3 has 13 amino acids. V lost 0 bases and J 0 bases, leaving 4 bases between the germline ends. The CDR3 DNA reads as TGCGCCAGCAGCTTGGTCAGCTCCTACGAGCAGTACTTC. It specifies CASSLVSSYEQYF.

This clone was observed a handful of times. The sample holds other DNA sequences that translate to the same CDR3. The rearrangement uses TRBV9 and TRBJ2-2, with D perhaps TRBD1 or TRBD2 (5 bases each). Trimming shortened V by 0 bases and J by 4 bases, and 7 bases separated the two germline ends. CDR1 SGDLS and CDR2 YYNGEE come from the germline V gene. The CDR3 has 14 amino acids. This chain's CDR3 is CASSVGGGTGELFF. Written as DNA, the CDR3 is TGTGCCAGCAGCGTAGGTGGGGGCACCGGGGAGCTGTTTTTT.

The chain has TRBV6-1 and TRBJ2-5, with 10 positions matching TRBD2. V dropped 2 bases and J dropped 5; count of bases not matched to a gene: 14. The CDR3 spans 18 residues. The V gene's germline CDR1 is MNHNS and CDR2 SASEGT. The CDR3 reads CASSERLAGAVSMETQYF. In DNA form, the CDR3 reads TGTGCCAGCAGTGAACGGCTAGCGGGGGCGGTTTCAATGGAGACCCAGTACTTC.

Note on this clone: The same CDR3 also results from other DNA sequences found in this sample. Here the CDR3 reads CSVLTGSYEQYF. The CDR3 DNA sequence: TGCAGCGTTTTGACAGGGTCCTACGAGCAGTACTTC. The chain uses TRBV29-1 and TRBJ2-7, with TRBD1 identical over 7 bases. This CDR3 has 12 amino acids. Germline V gives CDR1 SQVTM, CDR2 ANQGSEA. Unmatched junction bases numbered 2, after V lost 5 bases and J lost 1 base.